This T cell receptor beta chain was sequenced for a study of shared clonotypes between healthy human individuals. Assay: immunoSEQ multiplex PCR; the TCRdb copy retains only in-frame clones and omits some. The sample lists around 2.1 million clones; roughly 95% were seen once. The TCR was taken from a man between 18 and 35 years old in good health. The specimen sequenced was naive CD4+ T cells sorted from blood. Specified subset: CD45RA+ positively selected.

The CDR3 loop reads CASSISIQGSNQPQHF. CDR3 DNA sequence: TGTGCCAGTAGTATTTCGATACAGGGAAGCAATCAGCCCCAGCATTTT. The chain joins TRBV19 to TRBJ1-5, with a tentative D call TRBD1 (6 bases). Per germline, CDR1 LNHDA and CDR2 SQIVND (reference sequence). There are 16 residues in the CDR3. V was pared by 3 bases and J by 1 base, with 13 bases between.